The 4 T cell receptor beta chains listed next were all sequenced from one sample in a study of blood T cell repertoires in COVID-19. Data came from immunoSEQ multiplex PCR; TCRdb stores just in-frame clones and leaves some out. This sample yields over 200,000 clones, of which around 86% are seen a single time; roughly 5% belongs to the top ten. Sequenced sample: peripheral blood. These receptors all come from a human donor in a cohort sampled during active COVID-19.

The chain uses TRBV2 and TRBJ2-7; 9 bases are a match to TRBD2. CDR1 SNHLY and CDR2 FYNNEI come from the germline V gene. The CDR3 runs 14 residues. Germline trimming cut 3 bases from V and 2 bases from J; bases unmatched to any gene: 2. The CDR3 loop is CASSEGLAAYEQYF. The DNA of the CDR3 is TGTGCCAGCAGTGAGGGACTAGCAGCCTACGAGCAGTACTTC.

CDR3 residues: CASRGGTVDSNQPQHF. The CDR3, as DNA: TGTGCCAGCAGGGGGGGGACTGTCGATAGCAATCAGCCCCAGCATTTT. The chain combines TRBV2 with TRBJ1-5; the D gene is possibly TRBD1 (5 bases). Per germline, CDR1 SNHLY and CDR2 FYNNEI. The CDR3 sequence is 16 residues long. Trimming removed 6 bases from V and 0 bases from J, with 15 bases in between.

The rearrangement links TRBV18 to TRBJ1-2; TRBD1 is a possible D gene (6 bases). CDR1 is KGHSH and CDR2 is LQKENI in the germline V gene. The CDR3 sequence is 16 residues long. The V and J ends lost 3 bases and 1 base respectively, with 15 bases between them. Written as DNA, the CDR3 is TGTGCCAGCTCACCCGACACAGGGAATATTAACTATGGCTACACCTTC. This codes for CASSPDTGNINYGYTF.

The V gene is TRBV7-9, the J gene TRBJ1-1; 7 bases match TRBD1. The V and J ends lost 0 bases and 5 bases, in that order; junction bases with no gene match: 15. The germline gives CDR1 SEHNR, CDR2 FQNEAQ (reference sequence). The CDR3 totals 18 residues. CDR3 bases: TGTGCCAGCAGCTTAGCGCGAGGGGGCGCAGTTAGGGGGACTGAAGCTTTCTTT. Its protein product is CASSLARGGAVRGTEAFF.